This TCR beta chain was recovered during a study of PD-1 blockade in classical Hodgkin lymphoma. Study context: The nivolumab dose that patients received was 3 mg/kg, given intravenously every 2 weeks. Notes on the study in general: Diversity similar to that of newly diagnosed patients was seen at baseline in complete responders.

This sample's time point: cycle 4 day 1 (C4D1), after 6 weeks of nivolumab. Every patient relapsed after autologous stem cell transplantation, and brentuximab vedotin exposure varied. Complete response, partial response or progressive disease was each patient's best response. The assay was immunoSEQ multiplex PCR, and TCRdb's table has in-frame clones only and misses some. The table records tens of thousands of clones, roughly nine tenths of them present only once. Comments on this clone: Its antigen is not identified.

Sample: peripheral blood mononuclear cells (PBMCs), taken before the fourth cycle of nivolumab. This clonotype was obtained from a human donor with classical Hodgkin lymphoma.

The CDR3 DNA follows: TGTGCCAGCAGTTTTGGCAGGGTTGGGATGCTGAACTATGGCTACACCTTC. It translates to CASSFGRVGMLNYGYTF. V gene TRBV28 combines with J gene TRBJ1-2; maybe TRBD1 (5 bases). Germline V lookup: CDR1 MDHEN, CDR2 SYDVKM. V lost 3 bases and J 2 bases, leaving 19 bases between the germline ends. This CDR3 contains 17 residues.